The entry below describes one T cell receptor beta chain. What it binds is unknown. These data originate in a study of cytomegalovirus exposure and HLA in healthy donors. General study points: In a later analysis, TCR beta V- and J-gene trimming was associated with a missense DCLRE1C variant.

Use of 60 Vbeta and 13 Jbeta primers characterized the PCR. This table comes from immunoSEQ multiplex PCR, and its TCRdb copy is limited to in-frame clones, with some not included. Of about 200,000 clones listed, roughly four fifths are singletons. The CDR3 has 17 residues. Unmatched junction bases numbered 16, after V lost 5 bases and J lost 6 bases. CDR1 and CDR2 from the germline V gene are SNHLY and FYNNEI. The chain couples TRBV2 to TRBJ2-7; 10 nucleotides align to TRBD2. The specimen sequenced was PBMCs. The sequence derives from a man in his thirties or forties in good health and CMV-seronegative. In DNA form, the CDR3 reads TGTGCCAGCAGTCTACGGCCTAGCGGGAGTTCTCCTCTCGAGCAGTACTTC. This sequence encodes CASSLRPSGSSPLEQYF. Based on the CDR3 plus reference TRBV2 and TRBJ2-7, the full variable domain is EPEVTQTPSHQVTQMGQEVILRCVPISNHLYFYWYRQILGQKVEFLVSFYNNEISEKSEIFDDQFSVERPDGSNFTLKIRSTKLEDSAMYFCASSLRPSGSSPLEQYFGPGTRLTVT.